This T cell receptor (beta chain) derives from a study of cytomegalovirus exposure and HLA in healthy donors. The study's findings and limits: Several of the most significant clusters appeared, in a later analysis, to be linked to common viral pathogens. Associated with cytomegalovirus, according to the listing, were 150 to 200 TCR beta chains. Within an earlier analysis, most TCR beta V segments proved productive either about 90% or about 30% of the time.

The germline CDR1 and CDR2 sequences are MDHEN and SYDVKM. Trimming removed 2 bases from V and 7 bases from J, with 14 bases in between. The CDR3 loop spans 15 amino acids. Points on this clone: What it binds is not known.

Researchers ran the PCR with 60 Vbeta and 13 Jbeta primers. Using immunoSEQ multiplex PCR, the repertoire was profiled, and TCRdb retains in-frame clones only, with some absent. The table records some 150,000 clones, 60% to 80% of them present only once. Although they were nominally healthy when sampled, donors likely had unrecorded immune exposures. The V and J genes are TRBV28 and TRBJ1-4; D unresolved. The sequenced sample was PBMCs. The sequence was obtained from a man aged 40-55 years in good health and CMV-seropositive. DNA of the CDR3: TGTGCCAGCAGTTTAGGTGGAGGGAGTGGTGAAAAACTGTTTTTT. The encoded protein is CASSLGGGSGEKLFF.